These T cell receptor beta chains were read from a single sample in a study of cytomegalovirus exposure and HLA in healthy donors. The assay was immunoSEQ multiplex PCR, and TCRdb's table has in-frame clones only and misses some. The sample carries 200,000 or so clones, 84% recorded once. Sequenced input: PBMCs. The receptors were gathered from a boy younger than 18 in good health and CMV-seronegative. The CDR3 runs from the conserved cysteine through the conserved F or W. D genes are given only for firm matches. The size field is filled for only some rows; it gives once, few, many or a size class.

size	V	length	D	J	CDR3	DNA
few	TRBV2	14	.	TRBJ1-2	CASSGRQAHYGYTF	TGTGCCAGCAGTGGGAGACAGGCCCACTATGGCTACACCTTC
.	TRBV28	16	.	TRBJ1-1	CASSFRIGESNTEAFF	TGTGCCAGCAGTTTTCGCATCGGGGAGAGTAACACTGAAGCTTTCTTT
.	TRBV19	15	.	TRBJ2-1	CASSIQGGSYNEQFF	TGTGCCAGTAGTATACAGGGAGGCTCCTACAATGAGCAGTTCTTC
.	TRBV11-2	13	.	TRBJ1-1	CASSPRWNTEAFF	TGTGCCAGCAGCCCCCGGTGGAACACTGAAGCTTTCTTT
.	TRBV5-1	19	TRBD2	TRBJ2-3	CASGPGLAGGRVGTDTQYF	TGCGCCAGCGGACCCGGACTAGCGGGGGGGCGAGTTGGGACAGATACGCAGTATTTT
.	TRBV2	14	.	TRBJ1-1	CASSGTALNTEAFF	TGTGCCAGCAGTGGGACAGCCTTGAACACTGAAGCTTTCTTT
.	TRBV7-8	14	.	TRBJ2-5	CASSPSRYQETQYF	TGTGCCAGCAGCCCGTCCAGGTACCAAGAGACCCAGTACTTC
.	TRBV10-3	15	TRBD1	TRBJ2-2	CAIRDGTGETGELFF	TGTGCCATCAGAGATGGGACAGGTGAAACCGGGGAGCTGTTTTTT
.	TRBV25-1	11	.	TRBJ2-5	CASTLLETQYF	TGTGCCAGCACCCTTTTAGAGACCCAGTACTTC
few	TRBV5-1	14	TRBD1	TRBJ1-4	CASSGAGGNEKLFF	TGCGCCAGCAGCGGGGCAGGGGGGAATGAAAAACTGTTTTTT
.	TRBV29-1	13	.	TRBJ2-3	CSVTTKFTDTQYF	TGCAGCGTTACTACTAAATTCACAGATACGCAGTATTTT
once	TRBV28	15	.	TRBJ1-1	CASSRPQPGNTEAFF	TGTGCCAGCAGCCGGCCCCAGCCGGGGAACACTGAAGCTTTCTTT
.	TRBV5-1	18	TRBD2	TRBJ2-1	CASSFPRTSGIFYNEQFF	TGCGCCAGCAGCTTTCCGCGGACTAGCGGGATTTTCTACAATGAGCAGTTCTTC
.	TRBV6-5	14	TRBD1	TRBJ2-7	CASSGTGEEYEQYF	TGTGCCAGCAGTGGGACAGGGGAGGAGTACGAGCAGTACTTC
.	TRBV9	15	TRBD1	TRBJ1-2	CASSVAGDSNYGYTF	TGTGCCAGCAGCGTAGCTGGGGACAGTAACTATGGCTACACCTTC
.	TRBV27	18	.	TRBJ2-4	CASSLLNPGIKAKNIRYF	TGTGCCAGCAGTCTATTGAACCCAGGAATTAAAGCCAAAAACATTCGGTACTTC
.	TRBV9	18	.	TRBJ1-3	CASSVIPTGPGSGNTIYF	TGTGCCAGCAGCGTAATCCCCACAGGCCCGGGCTCTGGAAACACCATATATTTT
.	TRBV9	15	TRBD2	TRBJ2-7	CASSVGLAGSYEQYF	TGTGCCAGCAGCGTAGGACTAGCGGGCTCCTACGAGCAGTACTTC
.	TRBV30	16	TRBD2	TRBJ2-5	CAWDVTSGRTQETQYF	TGTGCCTGGGACGTGACTAGCGGGAGAACCCAAGAGACCCAGTACTTC
once	TRBV30	14	TRBD1	TRBJ1-1	CAWRGDSENTEAFF	TGTGCCTGGAGGGGGGACAGTGAAAACACTGAAGCTTTCTTT
.	TRBV6-5	15	.	TRBJ1-5	CASSTSGNSNQPQHF	.
.	TRBV9	14	.	TRBJ2-7	CASSVAPLSYEQYF	TGTGCCAGCAGCGTAGCTCCCCTATCCTACGAGCAGTACTTC
once	TRBV30	13	TRBD1	TRBJ1-2	CAWSPQGAQGYTF	TGTGCCTGGAGCCCACAGGGGGCGCAGGGCTACACCTTC
.	TRBV27	15	.	TRBJ2-2	CASSWQGGNTGELFF	TGTGCCAGCAGTTGGCAGGGGGGGAACACCGGGGAGCTGTTTTTT
.	TRBV30	14	TRBD1	TRBJ1-3	CAYEDRTSGNTIYF	TGCGCCTACGAGGACAGGACCTCTGGAAACACCATATATTTT
.	TRBV4-1	15	TRBD1	TRBJ2-2	CASSPDRVGTGELFF	TGCGCCAGCAGCCCGGACAGGGTGGGAACCGGGGAGCTGTTTTTT
.	TRBV11-3	15	TRBD2	TRBJ2-1	CASSLSGALSDEQFF	TGTGCCAGCAGCTTAAGCGGGGCCCTCTCGGATGAGCAGTTCTTC
.	TRBV2	15	.	TRBJ2-6	CASSGDIAGANVLTF	TGTGCCAGCAGTGGTGACATCGCTGGGGCCAACGTCCTGACTTTC
.	TRBV6-1	16	TRBD2	TRBJ2-7	CASSEWGGRAAYEQYF	TGTGCCAGCAGTGAATGGGGCGGGAGGGCCGCCTACGAGCAGTACTTC
.	TRBV4-1	19	TRBD2	TRBJ2-2	CASSPFLGLAGGQAGELFF	TGCGCCAGCAGCCCCTTCCTTGGACTAGCGGGAGGGCAGGCCGGGGAGCTGTTTTTT
.	TRBV7-8	11	.	TRBJ2-4	CASSGGAYLYF	TGTGCCAGCAGCGGGGGGGCCTATTTGTACTTC
once	TRBV15	18	.	TRBJ2-1	CATSGSFIRGSSYNEQFF	TGTGCCACCAGCGGCTCGTTTATACGGGGGAGCTCCTACAATGAGCAGTTCTTC
.	TRBV27	13	.	TRBJ1-6	CASSLSGHSPLHF	TGTGCCAGCAGTTTATCGGGGCATTCACCCCTCCACTTT
.	TRBV9	19	TRBD2	TRBJ2-2	CASSVGRGGRAVGTGELFF	TGTGCCAGCAGCGTAGGTCGAGGCGGGAGGGCCGTGGGCACCGGGGAGCTGTTTTTT
.	TRBV2	12	.	TRBJ2-7	CASCDRAYEQYF	TGTGCCAGCTGCGACAGAGCCTACGAGCAGTACTTC
once	TRBV4-1	16	TRBD2	TRBJ2-2	CASSLRSGLATGELFF	TGCGCCAGCAGCTTACGATCGGGACTAGCGACCGGGGAGCTGTTTTTT
.	TRBV5-1	16	TRBD1	TRBJ1-2	CASSSSGTGGGYGYTF	TGCGCCAGCAGCTCTTCCGGGACAGGGGGCGGCTATGGCTACACCTTC
.	TRBV9	15	.	TRBJ1-2	CASSVGQATNYGYTF	TGTGCCAGCAGCGTAGGTCAGGCCACTAACTATGGCTACACCTTC
.	TRBV25-1	13	.	TRBJ1-3	CASSDEVGYTIYF	TGTGCCAGCAGTGATGAGGTTGGGTACACCATATATTTT
.	TRBV5-6	13	TRBD1	TRBJ2-7	CASRSDRGDEQYF	TGTGCCAGCAGATCGGACAGGGGTGACGAGCAGTACTTC